These 26 T cell receptor beta chains were all obtained from the same sample, sequenced in a study of graft-versus-host responses after intestinal transplantation. Measured with immunoSEQ multiplex PCR; TCRdb has only the in-frame clones, and not every one. This table holds 35,000 to 40,000 clones, about 85% found once. Lymphocytes from graft epithelium and lamina propria were isolated. Sequences were derived from ileum tissue, sampled about 28 weeks after intestinal transplant. The receptors originated from a human patient who received an intestinal transplant, so some T cells may come from the graft donor.

This chain joins TRBV6-4 and TRBJ2-7, with D uncertain. V shed 6 bases and J shed 2 bases, with 8 bases lying between them. The CDR3 sequence is 12 residues long. Per the germline V gene, CDR1 is MRHNA and CDR2 is SNTAGT. In DNA, the CDR3 is TGTGCCAGCAGGGGTGACCCCTACGAGCAGTACTTC. Translation gives CASRGDPYEQYF.

The V call is TRBV13, the J call TRBJ1-6, with D possibly TRBD1 on 5 matching bases. V was pared by 5 bases and J by 2 bases, with 7 bases between. The CDR3 runs to 14 residues. Germline CDR1 reads PRHDT; CDR2 reads FYEKMQ (reference sequence). The chain's CDR3 is CASSTGTYNSPLHF. CDR3 sequence (DNA): TGTGCCAGCAGCACAGGAACCTATAATTCACCCCTCCACTTT.

This chain connects TRBV2 to TRBJ2-7, with TRBD2 matching over 10 bases. CDR1 SNHLY and CDR2 FYNNEI come from the germline V gene. There are 14 residues in the CDR3. V trimming: 6 bases; J trimming: 4 bases; junction bases outside the gene matches: 6. CDR3 region: CASRVLAGTYEQYF. The CDR3 region has the DNA TGTGCCAGCAGAGTACTAGCGGGAACATACGAGCAGTACTTC.

V and J are TRBV30 and TRBJ1-2; no firm D call. Germline lookup yields CDR1 GTSNPN and CDR2 SVGIG (reference sequence). The V end lost 6 bases, the J end lost 8 bases, and 16 bases lay between the germline ends. The CDR3 extends over 12 amino acids. In DNA form, the CDR3 reads TGTGCCTGCGCTTCGGGCCCACGGGGCTACACCTTC. It encodes CACASGPRGYTF.

This chain links TRBV27 with TRBJ1-2, with D perhaps matching TRBD1 (5 bases). Trimming removed 3 bases at V and 4 bases at J, with 12 bases between. Germline CDR1 is MNHEY and CDR2 is SMNVEV (reference sequence). CDR3 length: 14 amino acids. The CDR3 loop is CASSFSPRAYGYTF. The CDR3 DNA is TGTGCCAGCAGTTTTTCCCCCAGGGCCTATGGCTACACCTTC.

The DNA of the CDR3 is TGTGCCAGCAGCGTCGCGACAGGGGGCGCAGATACGCAGTATTTT. Translation: CASSVATGGADTQYF. The genes are TRBV6-1 and TRBJ2-3; 10 bases are shared with TRBD1. Per the germline V gene, CDR1 is MNHNS and CDR2 is SASEGT. V lost 6 bases, J lost 4 bases, and 7 bases stayed unmatched. The CDR3 loop spans 15 amino acids.

The V gene is TRBV7-9, the J gene TRBJ2-1; perhaps TRBD1 as D (6 bases). Between the trimmed V and J ends, which lost 5 bases and 0 bases, there was a span of 11 bases. The CDR3 has 15 amino acids. Per the germline V gene, CDR1 is SEHNR and CDR2 is FQNEAQ (reference sequence). The CDR3 DNA sequence: TGTGCCAGCAGCCTGGGGGCGAGCTCCTACAATGAGCAGTTCTTC. It specifies CASSLGASSYNEQFF.

CDR3 protein: CASSFEGTSGRVSYNEQFF. In nucleotides, the CDR3 is TGTGCCAGCAGCTTCGAGGGGACTAGCGGGAGGGTCAGCTACAATGAGCAGTTCTTC. The chain has TRBV11-2 and TRBJ2-1; 16 bases are shared with TRBD2. The CDR3 length is 19 residues. V shed 3 bases, J shed 3 bases, and the junction held 8 bases outside the gene matches. The germline gives CDR1 SGHAT, CDR2 FQNNGV.

The V gene is TRBV7-9, the J gene TRBJ2-3, with 9 bases fitting TRBD1. Germline V CDR1 and CDR2: SEHNR, FQNEAQ (reference sequence). V lost 5 bases and J lost 4; bases outside the gene matches: 10. The CDR3 consists of 16 residues. The DNA of the CDR3 is TGTGCCAGCAGCCATTCGGGACAGGGTGGTGCAGATACGCAGTATTTT. Its protein is CASSHSGQGGADTQYF.

The chain couples TRBV4-2 to TRBJ2-2, with 11 bases matching TRBD2. Germline V gives CDR1 LGHNA, CDR2 YNFKEQ. The CDR3 spans 17 residues. J lost 7 bases, V lost 0 bases, and 7 bases had no gene match. The DNA for the CDR3 is TGTGCCAGCAGCCAAGATTTAGCGGGGGGGCTGGGCGGGGAGCTGTTTTTT. Amino acid sequence: CASSQDLAGGLGGELFF.

This chain joins TRBV6-6 and TRBJ2-7; 8 bases fit TRBD1. The germline gives CDR1 MNHNY, CDR2 SVGAGI (reference sequence). Trimming cost V 9 bases and J 2 bases; bases outside gene matches: 6. The CDR3 is 13 residues long. CDR3 sequence reads: CASEQGGAYEQYF. In nucleotides, the CDR3 is TGTGCCAGTGAACAGGGGGGAGCCTACGAGCAGTACTTC.

The J gene is TRBJ2-7, the V gene TRBV5-1, with D perhaps TRBD2 (6 bases). V was cut by 4 bases and J by 5 bases, with 22 bases left in between. Per germline, CDR1 SGHRS and CDR2 YFSETQ. This CDR3 is built from 16 residues. CDR3 sequence: CASSDDPKNWEDEQYF. CDR3 sequence (DNA): TGCGCCAGCAGCGATGACCCCAAAAACTGGGAGGACGAGCAGTACTTC.

The rearrangement links TRBV6-1 to TRBJ2-1; D remains ambiguous. CDR3 length: 13 amino acids. V lost 10 bases and J 7 bases, leaving 17 bases between the germline ends. From germline, CDR1 is MNHNS and CDR2 SASEGT. The CDR3 DNA is TGTGCCACCATACGTACCGAGAGGAATGAGCAGTTCTTC. Translated: CATIRTERNEQFF.

This sequence joins TRBV5-5 and TRBJ1-4; no firm D call. Germline V CDR1 and CDR2: SGHKS, YYEKEE (reference sequence). There are 16 residues in the CDR3. The V gene lost 5 bases and the J gene lost 3 bases, with 17 bases spanning the gap. CDR3 amino acids: CASRPQRSSSNEKLFF. CDR3 sequence (DNA): TGTGCCAGCAGGCCCCAGAGGAGTTCGTCTAATGAAAAACTGTTTTTT.

The rearrangement links TRBV7-7 to TRBJ2-3, with 8 bases aligning to TRBD2. The CDR3 contains 15 residues. CDR1 is SSHAT and CDR2 is FNYEAQ in the germline V gene (reference sequence). The V segment lost 5 bases and the J segment 1 base; nucleotides outside the gene matches: 5. As DNA, the CDR3 is TGTGCCAGCAGCGCGGGACTAGGGGGCACAGATACGCAGTATTTT. It encodes CASSAGLGGTDTQYF.

The chain combines TRBV7-6 with TRBJ1-5; TRBD1 is a possible D gene (5 bases). Germline V gene data show CDR1 as SGHVS and CDR2 as FNYEAQ. The CDR3 runs to 13 residues. With 5 bases removed from V and 6 bases from J, the gap between germline ends came to 11 bases. CDR3 in DNA: TGTGCCAGCAGCATAGGACACGGTCAGCCCCAGCATTTT. Encoded protein: CASSIGHGQPQHF.

The genes are TRBV5-5 and TRBJ1-3; D is undetermined. Trimming removed 3 bases at V and 0 bases at J, with 13 bases between. CDR3 length: 16 amino acids. Per the germline V gene, CDR1 is SGHKS and CDR2 is YYEKEE (reference sequence). The CDR3 coding sequence is TGTGCCAGCAGCTCGTTGCTAGGGAGCTCTGGAAACACCATATATTTT. Translating it yields CASSSLLGSSGNTIYF. Filled out from reference TRBV5-5 and TRBJ1-3, the complete variable domain reads DAGVTQSPTHLIKTRGQQVTLRCSPISGHKSVSWYQQVLGQGPQFIFQYYEKEERGRGNFPDRFSARQFPNYSSELNVNALLLGDSALYLCASSSLLGSSGNTIYFGEGSWLTVV.

A few counts support this clone. The chain couples TRBV9 to TRBJ2-2; 11 bases fit TRBD1. The CDR3 consists of 16 residues. In germline, CDR1 is SGDLS, CDR2 YYNGEE. The trim removed 4 bases at V and 6 bases at J, leaving 8 bases unmatched. The CDR3 region is CASSPRTGGWSGELFF. The CDR3 DNA reads as TGTGCCAGCAGCCCCCGGACAGGGGGCTGGTCCGGGGAGCTGTTTTTT.

This clone was detected only once. The CDR3 loop is CASSLGSGGREQYF. CDR3 nucleotide sequence: TGCGCCAGCAGCTTGGGGAGCGGCGGGCGCGAGCAGTACTTC. This chain uses TRBV5-1 with TRBJ2-7, with D possibly TRBD2 on 5 matching bases. The V and J ends lost 0 bases and 6 bases respectively, with 13 bases between them. The CDR3 extends over 14 amino acids. Germline CDR1 SGHRS, CDR2 YFSETQ.

The gene calls are TRBV6-6 and TRBJ1-5; 8 bases match TRBD1. The CDR3 is 12 residues long. V dropped 8 bases and J dropped 4; count of bases not matched to a gene: 1. Germline values: CDR1 MNHNY, CDR2 SVGAGI (reference sequence). CDR3 loop: CASGTGNQPQHF. For the CDR3, the DNA is TGTGCCAGCGGGACAGGAAATCAGCCCCAGCATTTT.

The chain uses TRBV5-4 and TRBJ1-2; D is perhaps TRBD1 (6 bases). Germline values: CDR1 SGHNT, CDR2 YYREEE (reference sequence). The CDR3 has 15 residues. The ends were cut back, 4 bases at V and 8 bases at J, with 21 bases in the middle. The DNA for the CDR3 is TGTGCCAGCAGCCAGGCAAGGGGGGGCGCAGTAGGCTACACCTTC. This translates into CASSQARGGAVGYTF. The full variable domain, in which reference TRBV5-4 and TRBJ1-2 provide the parts outside the CDR3, is ETGVTQSPTHLIKTRGQQVTLRCSSQSGHNTVSWYQQALGQGPQFIFQYYREEENGRGNFPPRFSGLQFPNYSSELNVNALELDDSALYLCASSQARGGAVGYTFGSGTRLTVV.

This sequence joins TRBV18 and TRBJ1-4; D is ambiguous. The germline V gene has CDR1 KGHSH and CDR2 LQKENI. This CDR3 has 15 amino acids. The germline V and J ends were trimmed by 5 bases and 6 bases, with 16 bases remaining between them. CDR3 in amino acids: CASSIPGRGYEKLFF. The CDR3 coding sequence is TGTGCCAGCTCAATTCCAGGCCGGGGTTATGAAAAACTGTTTTTT.

This CDR3 is CASFFETQYF. The CDR3 DNA reads TGTGCCAGCTTTTTCGAGACCCAGTACTTC. This chain uses TRBV25-1 with TRBJ2-5; D is unclear. CDR3 length: 10 amino acids. V lost 8 bases, J lost 5 bases, and 6 bases lay in between. The germline V gene has CDR1 MGHDK and CDR2 SYGVNS.

V and J are TRBV5-6 and TRBJ1-4; no reliable D call. V dropped 2 bases and J dropped 0 bases, with 8 bases sitting between them. CDR3 length: 15 residues. The germline V gene has CDR1 SGHDT and CDR2 YYEEEE. The CDR3 sequence is CASSLSVATNEKLFF. In DNA form, the CDR3 reads TGTGCCAGCAGCTTATCGGTAGCAACTAATGAAAAACTGTTTTTT.

The chain has TRBV9 and TRBJ2-3; D not certain. V was cut by 1 base and J by 4 bases, with 13 bases left in between. Per germline, CDR1 SGDLS and CDR2 YYNGEE. The length of the CDR3 is 15 residues. The CDR3, as DNA: TGTGCCAGCAGCGTATCCCCATATTCCCCAGATACGCAGTATTTT. This sequence encodes CASSVSPYSPDTQYF.

The rearrangement uses TRBV6-1 and TRBJ2-7, with 11 bases aligning to TRBD2. CDR1 is MNHNS and CDR2 is SASEGT in the germline V gene. The CDR3 consists of 15 residues. V lost 7 bases and J lost 6; bases outside the gene matches: 11. The CDR3 spells CASTPEIAGGREQYF. The CDR3 bases are TGTGCCAGCACCCCGGAGATAGCGGGGGGGCGCGAGCAGTACTTC.